The 14 T cell receptor beta chains given below trace back to one sample, sequenced in a study of CD8 T cells in Susac syndrome. When the RNA was reverse transcribed, random hexamers were used with an input of about 0.5 to 1 ug. TCRdb re-called the immunoSEQ multiplex PCR reads with MiXCR, one entry per CDR3 protein. Of a few hundred thousand distinct CDR3 sequences listed, around 90% are singletons. Sample: CD4+ T cells from PBMCs. The source of these receptors is a human donor with multiple sclerosis.

V is TRBV7-2 and J is TRBJ2-3, with D hard to call. The CDR3 has 14 amino acids. The germline V gene has CDR1 SGHTA and CDR2 FQGNSA. Trimming stripped 6 bases from V and 0 bases from J, with 10 bases between. The CDR3 bases are TGTGCCAGCAGGAGTAGGTATAGCACAGATACGCAGTATTTT. It yields the protein CASRSRYSTDTQYF. The whole variable domain, remainder taken from reference TRBV7-2 and TRBJ2-3, is GAGVSQSPSNKVTEKGKDVELRCDPISGHTALYWYRQSLGQGLEFLIYFQGNSAPDKSGLPSDRFSAERTGGSVSTLTIQRTQQEDSAVYLCASRSRYSTDTQYFGPGTRLTVL.

This chain connects TRBV14 to TRBJ1-2; D gene uncertain. CDR1 is SGHDN and CDR2 is FVKESK in the germline V gene. Trimming took 1 base from V and 2 from J, leaving 5 bases between them. The CDR3 totals 13 residues. The CDR3 region has the DNA TGTGCCAGCAGCCAAGCCCGGAACTATGGCTACACCTTC. Residues: CASSQARNYGYTF.

The CDR3: CASSSLRGRETQYF. The CDR3 DNA follows: TGTGCCAGCAGCTCCCTGCGCGGGAGGGAGACCCAGTACTTC. The V gene is TRBV7-9, the J gene TRBJ2-5; 8 bases line up with TRBD2. Unmatched junction bases numbered 6, after V lost 4 bases and J lost 5 bases. CDR3 length: 14 amino acids. From germline, CDR1 is SEHNR and CDR2 FQNEAQ (reference sequence).

This clonotype was detected only a few times. This sequence joins TRBV6-1 and TRBJ2-7, with a possible D match to TRBD2 (5 bases). The CDR3 consists of 13 residues. The V and J ends lost 2 bases and 7 bases respectively, with 12 bases between them. CDR1 MNHNS and CDR2 SASEGT come from the germline V gene. CDR3 nucleotides: TGTGCCAGCAGTGAACGGGGAGCGTGGGAGCAGTACTTC. This translates into CASSERGAWEQYF.

CDR3 protein: CASSAQGDRTEAFF. The CDR3 bases are TGTGCCAGCTCAGCACAGGGGGATCGCACTGAAGCTTTCTTT. This sequence joins TRBV18 and TRBJ1-1; 8 bases match TRBD1. This CDR3 contains 14 residues. Germline CDR1 KGHSH, CDR2 LQKENI. The V gene end was trimmed by 5 bases and the J gene end by 4 bases; junction bases not matched to a gene: 6. Filled out from reference TRBV18 and TRBJ1-1, the complete variable domain reads NAGVMQNPRHLVRRRGQEARLRCSPMKGHSHVYWYRQLPEEGLKFMVYLQKENIIDESGMPKERFSAEFPKEGPSILRIQQVVRGDSAAYFCASSAQGDRTEAFFGQGTRLTVV.

The chain is built from TRBV6-5 and TRBJ2-1; TRBD1 aligns across 8 bases. The CDR3 is 14 residues long. Per germline, CDR1 MNHEY and CDR2 SVGAGI. V dropped 1 base and J dropped 5; count of bases not matched to a gene: 1. CDR3 protein: CASSYLTGDNEQFF. The CDR3 DNA reads TGTGCCAGCAGTTACTTGACAGGGGACAATGAGCAGTTCTTC.

This rearrangement joins TRBV29-1 to TRBJ2-7; TRBD2 agrees at 13 bases. The CDR3 sequence is 14 residues long. Losses at the gene ends were 7 bases for V and 7 bases for J; bases not matched to a gene: 10. Germline V gene data show CDR1 as SQVTM and CDR2 as ANQGSEA. The CDR3 sequence: CSAYGLAGVREQYF. DNA of the CDR3: TGCAGCGCTTATGGACTAGCGGGAGTTAGGGAGCAGTACTTC.

The J gene is TRBJ1-4, the V gene TRBV2, with 7 bases aligning to TRBD1. CDR3 length: 14 residues. The V gene's germline CDR1 is SNHLY and CDR2 FYNNEI. The V and J ends lost 5 bases and 11 bases, in that order; junction bases with no gene match: 11. Here the CDR3 DNA reads TGTGCCAGCAGTCAACAGGGGCCGCTAAAGAAACTGTTTTTT. This sequence encodes CASSQQGPLKKLFF.

CDR3 nucleotide sequence: TGTGCCAGCAGCATATCCGACTATGGTAGGTTGGAAGCTTTCTTT. Residues: CASSISDYGRLEAFF. The chain couples TRBV7-9 to TRBJ1-1; D uncertain. This CDR3 is 15 amino acids long. V lost 5 bases, J lost 8 bases, and 21 bases lay in between. Germline lookup yields CDR1 SEHNR and CDR2 FQNEAQ (reference sequence). The full variable domain, its missing parts supplied by reference TRBV7-9 and TRBJ1-1, is DTGVSQNPRHKITKRGQNVTFRCDPISEHNRLYWYRQTLGQGPEFLTYFQNEAQLEKSRLLSDRFSAERPKGSFSTLEIQRTEQGDSAMYLCASSISDYGRLEAFFGQGTRLTVV.

The chain uses TRBV5-1 and TRBJ1-1; D gene ambiguous. The CDR3 loop spans 13 amino acids. Germline V lookup: CDR1 SGHRS, CDR2 YFSETQ. V dropped 1 base and J dropped 2 bases, with 6 bases sitting between them. The CDR3 region is CASSLMSNTEAFF. DNA of the CDR3: TGCGCCAGCAGCTTGATGTCCAACACTGAAGCTTTCTTT.

The chain carries TRBV19 and TRBJ2-3, with 8 bases matching TRBD1. The CDR3 has 16 amino acids. The germline V gene encodes CDR1 LNHDA and CDR2 SQIVND (reference sequence). The junction had 16 bases not matched to a gene; V was cut back by 7 bases and J by 7 bases. DNA for the CDR3: TGTGCCAGTAAACGACAGGGGAACGGCGACCTCAATACGCAGTATTTT. This encodes CASKRQGNGDLNTQYF.

The chain recombines TRBV6-1 with TRBJ2-1, with D uncertain. The CDR3 totals 16 residues. CDR1 is MNHNS, CDR2 SASEGT, per germline. Trimming stripped 8 bases from V and 0 bases from J, with 17 bases between. The CDR3: CASVPRLPSSYNEQFF. The CDR3 region has the DNA TGTGCCAGCGTGCCCAGGCTACCAAGCTCCTACAATGAGCAGTTCTTC.

The chain couples TRBV29-1 to TRBJ1-2; D is unclear. There are 11 residues in the CDR3. CDR1 is SQVTM, CDR2 ANQGSEA, per germline. The V and J ends lost 2 bases and 7 bases respectively, with 8 bases between them. In DNA, the CDR3 is TGCAGCGTTGAATTGGGATCTGGCTACACCTTC. Translating it yields CSVELGSGYTF.

This clonotype came up once. The CDR3 is CASSLDRAAGETQYF. CDR3 coding DNA: TGTGCCAGCAGCCTTGACCGGGCCGCAGGGGAGACCCAGTACTTC. The V call is TRBV11-1, the J call TRBJ2-5; maybe TRBD1 (5 bases). The CDR3 length is 15 residues. Germline V gene lookup returns CDR1 SGHAT and CDR2 FQDESV (reference sequence). Deletions cut 5 bases from V and 5 bases from J, with 18 bases between.